The present entry profiles one TCR beta chain with its context. Its matching antigen is unknown. Collection occurred without any documented infections or immune events in donors. This sample is part of a study of identifying expanded T cells in peripheral blood. Trimming removed 3 bases from V and 7 bases from J, with 13 bases in between. The V gene's germline CDR1 is MDHEN and CDR2 SYDVKM. The CDR3 is made up of 15 amino acids. Sequencing was performed with immunoSEQ multiplex PCR; in TCRdb, only in-frame clones are kept and a portion is missing. This table holds fewer than 130,000 clones, around 88% found once. Overall study findings and caveats: Variance in clone template counts between two-week samples significantly increased with total template count across all healthy donors. Differentially abundant clones: about 1.1 between replicates, approximately 15 at around 14 days, 19 at four.

The V gene is TRBV28, the J gene TRBJ1-6; the D is unclear. The sequence was obtained from a person aged 18 to 69 in good health. The specimen was blood. CDR3 in amino acids: CASSLGGPSNSPLHF. The DNA for the CDR3 is TGTGCCAGCAGTTTGGGCGGGCCGTCCAATTCACCCCTCCACTTT.